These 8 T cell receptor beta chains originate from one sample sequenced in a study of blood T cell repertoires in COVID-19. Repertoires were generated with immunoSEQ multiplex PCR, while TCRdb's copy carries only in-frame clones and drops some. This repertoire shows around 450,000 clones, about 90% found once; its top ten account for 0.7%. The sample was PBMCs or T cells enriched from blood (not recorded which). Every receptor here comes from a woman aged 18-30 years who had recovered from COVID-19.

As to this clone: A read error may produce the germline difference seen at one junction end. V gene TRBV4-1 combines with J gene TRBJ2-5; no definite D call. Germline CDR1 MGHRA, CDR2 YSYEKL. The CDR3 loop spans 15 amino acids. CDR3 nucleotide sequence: TGCGCCAGCAGACAAGTTGGGCGATTAGAAGAGACCCAGTACTTC. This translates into CASRQVGRLEETQYF.

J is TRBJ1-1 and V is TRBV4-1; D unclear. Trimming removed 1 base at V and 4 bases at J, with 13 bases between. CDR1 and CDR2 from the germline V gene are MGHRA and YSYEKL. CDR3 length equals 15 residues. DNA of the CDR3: TGCGCCAGCAGCCAAGTGAGGGTCGGACCCACTGAAGCTTTCTTT. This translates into CASSQVRVGPTEAFF.

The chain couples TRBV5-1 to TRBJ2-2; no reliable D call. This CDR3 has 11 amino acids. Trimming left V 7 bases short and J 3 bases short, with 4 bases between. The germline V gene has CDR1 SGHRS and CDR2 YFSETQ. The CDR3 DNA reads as TGCGCCAGCTCTGACACCGGGGAGCTGTTTTTT. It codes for CASSDTGELFF. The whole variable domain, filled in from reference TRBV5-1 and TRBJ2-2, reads KAGVTQTPRYLIKTRGQQVTLSCSPISGHRSVSWYQQTPGQGLQFLFEYFSETQRNKGNFPGRFSGRQFSNSRSEMNVSTLELGDSALYLCASSDTGELFFGEGSRLTVL.

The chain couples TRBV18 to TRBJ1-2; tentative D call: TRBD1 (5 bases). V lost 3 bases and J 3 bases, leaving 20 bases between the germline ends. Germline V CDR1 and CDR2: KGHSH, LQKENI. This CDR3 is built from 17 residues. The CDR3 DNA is TGTGCCAGCTCACCGCCAGGGATGAATTCTCGGGACTATGGCTACACCTTC. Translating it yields CASSPPGMNSRDYGYTF.

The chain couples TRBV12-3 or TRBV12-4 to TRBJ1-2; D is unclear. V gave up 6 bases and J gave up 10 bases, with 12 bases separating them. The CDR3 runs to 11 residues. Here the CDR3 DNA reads TGTGCCAGCAGATTGGTGGAGGTCTACACCTTC. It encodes CASRLVEVYTF.

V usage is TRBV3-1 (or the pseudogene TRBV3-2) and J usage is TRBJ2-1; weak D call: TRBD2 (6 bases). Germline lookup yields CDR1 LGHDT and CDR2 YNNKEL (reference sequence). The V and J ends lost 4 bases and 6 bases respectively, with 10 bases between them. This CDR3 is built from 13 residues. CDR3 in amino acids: CASSLWDSNEQFF. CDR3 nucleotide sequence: TGTGCCAGCAGCCTCTGGGACTCCAATGAGCAGTTCTTC.

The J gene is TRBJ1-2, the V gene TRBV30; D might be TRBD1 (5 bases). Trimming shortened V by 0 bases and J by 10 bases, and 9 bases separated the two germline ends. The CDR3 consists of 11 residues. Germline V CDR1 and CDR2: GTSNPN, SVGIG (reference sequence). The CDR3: CAWSVGAHYTF. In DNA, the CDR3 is TGTGCCTGGAGTGTAGGGGCCCACTACACCTTC.

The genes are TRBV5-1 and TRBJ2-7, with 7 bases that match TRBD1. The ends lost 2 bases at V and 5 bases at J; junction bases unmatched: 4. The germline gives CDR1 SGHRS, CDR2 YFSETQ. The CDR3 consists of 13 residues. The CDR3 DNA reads TGCGCCAGCAGCTTAAAAGGGGGCCACGAGCAGTACTTC. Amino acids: CASSLKGGHEQYF.